This T cell receptor (beta chain) was sequenced during a study of neurological immune-mediated disorders. Overall study results and limits: The greatest degree of TCR clonal expansion was observed in HTLV-1-associated myelopathy, with the lowest in multiple sclerosis, below that of healthy controls.

Stored at -80 C, 2 million PBMCs were the source of the unsorted libraries. MiXCR was run by TCRdb on the 5' RACE reads, yielding one entry per CDR3 protein. The repertoire holds some 20,000 distinct CDR3 sequences, with 10% as singletons. This CDR3 is 15 amino acids long. Trimming took 4 bases from V and 5 from J; bases not matched to a gene: 9. Germline V gene lookup returns CDR1 SGDLS and CDR2 YYNGEE. This clonotype appeared many times. Antigen unknown. The chain has TRBV9 and TRBJ2-1; 7 bases align to TRBD2. This TCR was sampled from a woman aged 55-70 years with HTLV-1-associated myelopathy (HAM/TSP). The sequenced sample consisted of PBMCs. In DNA, the CDR3 is TGTGCCAGCAGCCCAGAACTAGCGAGGAACAATGAGCAGTTCTTC. It specifies CASSPELARNNEQFF.